This paragraph reports one T cell receptor (beta chain). This record belongs to a study of identical twins. The CDR3 runs 18 residues. V shed 6 bases, J shed 4 bases, and the junction held 14 bases outside the gene matches. Germline V gene data show CDR1 as MNHEY and CDR2 as SVGEGT. TCRdb ran MiXCR on the 5' RACE reads and lists one entry per CDR3 protein. The table includes about 790,000 distinct CDR3 sequences, 18% detected once. The data also belong to a second study, concerning T cells expressing NK-cell markers.

The origin of this receptor is a woman aged 18-29 years in good health. Specimen: PBMCs. The V call is TRBV6-2 or TRBV6-3, the J call TRBJ2-7, with 14 bases identical to TRBD2. The CDR3 loop reads CASSRGLAGDRVKYEQYF. In nucleotides, the CDR3 is TGTGCCAGCAGCCGGGGACTAGCGGGAGACAGAGTCAAGTACGAGCAGTACTTC.